These 15 T cell receptor beta chains share one sample of origin, sequenced in a study of Ad26.COV2.S vaccination and SARS-CoV-2 variants (dated by TCRdb to the early 2020s). What this sample's treatment or condition label stands for: some 19 received Ad26.COV2.S at low or high dose, single or two shots; about 5 received placebo; per-sample allocation not given. Repertoires of vaccine and placebo recipients were sequenced from samples collected on day 63 after the first injection. Preparation of the library involved the immunoSEQ multiplex PCR assay. In TCRdb, the immuneACCESS table is reduced to in-frame sequences with V and J assigned. These tables do not hold every clone; where another copy was compared, an unresolved V gene accounts for under half, and the others remain unexplained. Across this sample there are about 390,000 clones, with about nine tenths seen only once. Around 1.8% of the sample is held by the ten biggest clonotypes.

The sample in question was peripheral blood, obtained in a trial of Ad26.COV2.S vaccine versus placebo. These TCRs come from a person aged 18-60 years who received the Ad26.COV2.S COVID-19 vaccine or a placebo.

In this sample, this clone turned up once. This chain joins TRBV18 and TRBJ2-7; D is uncertain. V was shortened by 2 bases and J by 2 bases, with 10 bases between the two germline ends. Germline V lookup: CDR1 KGHSH, CDR2 LQKENI. The CDR3 runs to 14 residues. Written as DNA, the CDR3 is TGTGCCAGCTCACCAGGGCAGCAAACCTACGAGCAGTACTTC. Protein: CASSPGQQTYEQYF.

The chain links TRBV7-9 to TRBJ2-7; D gene unclear. This CDR3 is 16 amino acids long. V was pared by 4 bases and J by 2 bases, with 18 bases between. The V gene's germline CDR1 is SEHNR and CDR2 FQNEAQ (reference sequence). CDR3 loop: CASSSPLSTRPYEQYF. CDR3 DNA sequence: TGTGCCAGCAGCTCCCCACTTAGCACTCGACCCTACGAGCAGTACTTC.

This clone has just one count. The genes are TRBV12-5 and TRBJ1-1; 7 positions agree with TRBD1. This CDR3 is 14 amino acids long. Losses at the gene ends were 5 bases for V and 3 bases for J; bases not matched to a gene: 6. In germline, CDR1 is LGHNT, CDR2 FRNRAP. The CDR3: CASGGGGGHTEAFF. The CDR3 nucleotides are TGTGCTAGTGGTGGGGGAGGGGGCCACACTGAAGCTTTCTTT.

The V and J genes are TRBV5-4 and TRBJ1-3, with 9 bases that match TRBD1. This CDR3 has 16 amino acids. Germline V gene lookup returns CDR1 SGHNT and CDR2 YYREEE (reference sequence). With V trimmed by 2 bases and J by 0 bases, 3 bases remained unmatched. Written as DNA, the CDR3 is TGTGCCAGCAGCTTAGACAGGGGGGGCTCTGGAAACACCATATATTTT. This codes for CASSLDRGGSGNTIYF.

The chain joins TRBV3-1 (or the pseudogene TRBV3-2) to TRBJ2-7; D is possibly TRBD2 (7 bases). The germline V gene has CDR1 LGHDT and CDR2 YNNKEL (reference sequence). This CDR3 contains 14 residues. With 4 bases removed from V and 0 bases from J, the gap between germline ends came to 10 bases. The CDR3 DNA is TGTGCCAGCAGCCGGGAGGGGGACTCCTACGAGCAGTACTTC. Its protein is CASSREGDSYEQYF.

V usage is TRBV5-6 and J usage is TRBJ1-6; D might be TRBD1 (6 bases). The CDR3 extends over 17 amino acids. V lost 1 base, J lost 11 bases, and 22 bases lay in between. Germline CDR1 SGHDT, CDR2 YYEEEE. The CDR3 protein is CASSLQRMAGVGPPLHF. CDR3 DNA sequence: TGTGCCAGCAGCTTGCAAAGGATGGCAGGGGTAGGTCCACCCCTCCACTTT.

The V and J genes are TRBV30 and TRBJ2-1, with 7 bases aligning to TRBD2. CDR3 length equals 14 residues. Looked up from germline, CDR1 is GTSNPN and CDR2 is SVGIG (reference sequence). Unmatched junction bases numbered 10, after V lost 3 bases and J lost 8 bases. The CDR3 reads CAWSATSVSHEQFF. CDR3 DNA: TGTGCCTGGAGCGCAACTAGCGTGTCCCATGAGCAGTTCTTC.

The CDR3 loop reads CSALWSYGYTF. Here the CDR3 DNA reads TGCAGTGCCCTGTGGAGCTATGGCTACACCTTC. The J gene is TRBJ1-2, the V gene TRBV20-1; D unclear. Trimming removed 6 bases at V and 4 bases at J, with 9 bases between. CDR3 size: 11 residues. The V gene's germline CDR1 is DFQATT and CDR2 SNEGSKA (reference sequence).

CDR3 sequence (DNA): TGTGCCTGGAGAGCTACAGGGGGCACAGATACGCAGTATTTT. This codes for CAWRATGGTDTQYF. V usage is TRBV30 and J usage is TRBJ2-3; 7 bases are shared with TRBD1. Germline V gene data show CDR1 as GTSNPN and CDR2 as SVGIG (reference sequence). This CDR3 has 14 amino acids. The V segment lost 3 bases and the J segment 1 base; nucleotides outside the gene matches: 4.

The chain recombines TRBV7-8 with TRBJ1-4, with a weak D call TRBD1 (5 bases). CDR3 length: 17 amino acids. Trimming took 7 bases from V and 8 from J, leaving 26 bases between them. Per the germline V gene, CDR1 is SGHVS and CDR2 is FQNEAQ. The CDR3 region has the DNA TGTGCCAGCACCTCCGGACCCCCGGGGCCGTTTGGGGAAAAACTGTTTTTT. Its protein product is CASTSGPPGPFGEKLFF.

The J gene is TRBJ2-1, the V gene TRBV5-8; 11 bases line up with TRBD2. Trimming took 4 bases from V and 10 from J; bases not matched to a gene: 10. The length of the CDR3 is 15 residues. CDR1 SGHTS and CDR2 YDEGEE come from the germline V gene. The CDR3 spells CASSHRLAGPSEQFF. In nucleotides, the CDR3 is TGTGCCAGCAGCCACAGACTAGCGGGGCCGAGCGAGCAGTTCTTC.

The V gene is TRBV2, the J gene TRBJ1-5, with 8 bases lining up with TRBD1. This CDR3 region has 16 residues. From germline, CDR1 is SNHLY and CDR2 FYNNEI. V lost 6 bases and J lost 7; bases outside the gene matches: 14. CDR3 region: CASRSGQGLVGQPQHF. The CDR3, as DNA: TGTGCCAGCAGATCTGGACAGGGCCTTGTAGGGCAGCCCCAGCATTTT.

This chain links TRBV7-2 with TRBJ2-2; D remains ambiguous. The germline CDR1 and CDR2 sequences are SGHTA and FQGNSA. Trimming took off 7 bases at V and 6 bases at J, with 18 bases between the two ends. This CDR3 comprises 15 residues. In nucleotides, the CDR3 is TGTGCCAGCACACCGCGAAGGGTAGAGGCCGGGGAGCTGTTTTTT. Protein: CASTPRRVEAGELFF.

The chain carries TRBV29-1 and TRBJ1-5, with D hard to call. The CDR3 sequence is 13 residues long. With 3 bases removed from V and 6 bases from J, the gap between germline ends came to 12 bases. Germline-derived CDR1 and CDR2 are SQVTM and ANQGSEA. The CDR3 loop reads CSVERPEGQPQHF. In DNA, the CDR3 is TGCAGCGTTGAGCGGCCAGAGGGTCAGCCCCAGCATTTT. Full variable domain (missing parts from reference TRBV29-1 and TRBJ1-5): SAVISQKPSRDICQRGTSLTIQCQVDSQVTMMFWYRQQPGQSLTLIATANQGSEATYESGFVIDKFPISRPNLTFSTLTVSNMSPEDSSIYLCSVERPEGQPQHFGDGTRLSIL.

This chain uses TRBV7-2 with TRBJ2-7, with TRBD1 identical over 7 bases. CDR1 is SGHTA and CDR2 is FQGNSA in the germline V gene. The CDR3 is made up of 13 amino acids. The V gene end was trimmed by 5 bases and the J gene end by 4 bases; junction bases not matched to a gene: 5. For the CDR3, the DNA is TGTGCCAGCAGCAATAACAGGGGTTACGAGCAGTACTTC. Translation gives CASSNNRGYEQYF.